What follows are 5 T cell receptor beta chains derived from one specimen sequenced in a study of control samples from healthy donors and cancer patients. Some clones are missing from TCRdb's copy, which holds only in-frame ones; the method was immunoSEQ multiplex PCR. Of more than 25,000 clones listed, around 85% are singletons. What was sequenced was PBMCs. These receptors all come from a woman aged 55-75 years with head and neck cancer.

In DNA, the CDR3 is TGTGCCAGCAGCTCCCGACTAGCGGGAGACAATGAGCAGTTCTTC. Its translation: CASSSRLAGDNEQFF. The chain has TRBV5-4 and TRBJ2-1, with 12 bases aligning to TRBD2. The germline gives CDR1 SGHNT, CDR2 YYREEE (reference sequence). Unmatched junction bases numbered 3, after V lost 3 bases and J lost 5 bases. The CDR3 is 15 residues long.

V is TRBV5-1 and J is TRBJ2-7, with D tentatively TRBD1 (6 bases). This CDR3 region has 17 residues. V shed 3 bases and J shed 2 bases, with 21 bases lying between them. Germline values: CDR1 SGHRS, CDR2 YFSETQ. The CDR3 DNA reads as TGCGCCAGCAGCTACCGCCCGGACAGCGTTATACCCTACGAGCAGTACTTC. Translated, it gives CASSYRPDSVIPYEQYF. Filled out from reference TRBV5-1 and TRBJ2-7, the complete variable domain reads KAGVTQTPRYLIKTRGQQVTLSCSPISGHRSVSWYQQTPGQGLQFLFEYFSETQRNKGNFPGRFSGRQFSNSRSEMNVSTLELGDSALYLCASSYRPDSVIPYEQYFGPGTRLTVT.

The chain links TRBV4-2 to TRBJ2-2, with D tentatively TRBD2 (6 bases). In germline, CDR1 is LGHNA, CDR2 YNFKEQ. Trimming removed 4 bases from V and 1 base from J, with 13 bases in between. The CDR3 is 16 residues long. The CDR3 is CASSRVPEGNTGELFF. For the CDR3, the DNA is TGTGCCAGCAGCCGGGTTCCGGAGGGGAACACCGGGGAGCTGTTTTTT.

The chain recombines TRBV4-1 with TRBJ2-1; D perhaps matches TRBD2 (5 bases). Germline loops: CDR1 MGHRA, CDR2 YSYEKL. CDR3 length: 13 residues. The V end was cut by 8 bases, the J end by 3 bases, with 11 bases between. CDR3: CASGRGYYNEQFF. In nucleotides, the CDR3 is TGCGCCAGCGGACGAGGGTACTACAATGAGCAGTTCTTC.

The CDR3 nucleotides are TGTGCCAGCAGTTACGGGGCCGTTCAGTTCTTC. Translating it yields CASSYGAVQFF. The chain employs TRBV6-2 or TRBV6-3 and TRBJ2-1; tentatively, D is TRBD1 (5 bases). Trimming shortened V by 2 bases and J by 13 bases, and 9 bases separated the two germline ends. The germline V gene has CDR1 MNHEY and CDR2 SVGEGT. The CDR3 loop spans 11 amino acids.